This T cell receptor beta chain is drawn from a study of T cell repertoires in cytomegalovirus infection (dated by TCRdb to between 2017 and 2020). Broadly, across the study: The HLA type of each donor mattered for the analysis, because public TCR beta signatures pointed to carriage of CMV infection along with the matching HLA type.

At least ten counts were recorded for this clonotype. The antigen it binds to is not known. An end of the junction differs from the germline gene, which may be a read error. TCRdb lists the instrument as Illumina HiSeq 1500. In-frame beta chains were kept once TCRdb had trimmed the public reads at Q25 with fastp and called clones with MiXCR. Every distinct CDR3 protein forms one entry, paired with its most common genes and DNA. This sample has about 110,000 distinct CDR3 sequences in its table, and roughly a tenth of those were observed once. The ten largest clones capture 30% to 40% of the sample. What the work shows at the level of the full study, not this receptor alone: In both this cohort and an independent roughly 330-donor cohort, the cumulative frequency of public TCR beta family members distinguished carriers of CMV infection plus the relevant HLA type. In the ex vivo response, HLA-C-restricted CMV-specific TCR beta clonotypes were dominant, and in two of eight donors the single most frequent clonotype came from this HLA-C-restricted group.

The cysteine opens and the phenylalanine closes a CDR3 of 13 amino acids. The sequence is cut down to CDR3 DNA, 39 bases in frame from base 1. For CDR1 and CDR2, the germline V gene lists KGHDR and SFDVKD. The specimen was PBMCs, sequenced either directly or after in vitro stimulation (not recorded which). The chain is made from TRBV24-1 and TRBJ2-2, and possibly TRBD1, on 5 matching bases. The origin of this receptor is a human donor in good health (CMV status not recorded). Some clones in this sample may be carry-over from other donors' samples. The bases are TGTGCCACCAGTGATTTGAGGGGTATGGAGTTGTTTTTT. This yields the protein CATSDLRGMELFF.